A selection of T cell receptor beta chains follows, all from one sample in a study of blood T cell repertoires in COVID-19. The method was immunoSEQ multiplex PCR; TCRdb's version includes in-frame clones alone and lacks a portion of them. This sample yields some 15,000 clones, of which just over 85% are seen a single time; about 2.5% belongs to the top ten. Sequences were obtained from peripheral blood. These receptors were taken from a human donor in a cohort sampled during active COVID-19. Both conserved end residues are part of each CDR3. D genes are given only for firm matches. Rows give clone size only sometimes, using once, few, many, or a class for an expanded clone.

size | D | J | V | DNA | CDR3
. | TRBD2 | TRBJ2-5 | TRBV27 | TGTGCCAGCAGGGGACTAGCGGGAGGAGAGACCCAGTACTTC | CASRGLAGGETQYF
. | . | TRBJ2-7 | TRBV2 | TGTGCCAGCAGCTCGGGCGGGGGCCCCTACGAGCAGTACTTC | CASSSGGGPYEQYF
. | . | TRBJ1-5 | TRBV13 | TGTGCCAGCAGCTTAGCCCTGACAGTCCGCGGCAATCAGCCCCAGCATTTT | CASSLALTVRGNQPQHF
. | TRBD2 | TRBJ2-1 | TRBV4-3 | TGCGCCAGCAGCCTTTGGACTAGCGGAGGCAATGAGCAGTTCTTC | CASSLWTSGGNEQFF
. | TRBD1 | TRBJ1-2 | TRBV9 | TGTGCCAGCAGCGCCGGCGACAGGGGGCATGGTGGCTACACCTTC | CASSAGDRGHGGYTF
. | TRBD1 | TRBJ1-1 | TRBV29-1 | TGCAGCGTTGACAGGACAGGGGAAGCTTTCTTT | CSVDRTGEAFF
. | TRBD1 | TRBJ1-3 | TRBV5-4 | TGTGCCAGCAGCTTGGATGGGACAGGGGTTTTTGGAAACACCATATATTTT | CASSLDGTGVFGNTIYF
. | . | TRBJ2-2 | TRBV5-4 | TGTGCCAGCAGCTCCGAAGGGGCCGGGGAGCTGTTTTTT | CASSSEGAGELFF
. | . | TRBJ2-3 | TRBV7-3 | TGTGCCAGCAGCTTATTGGTAAACTCAGATACGCAGTATTTT | CASSLLVNSDTQYF
. | TRBD1 | TRBJ2-5 | TRBV27 | TGTGCCAGCAGTTTATCATGGGGACAGCTACAAGAGACCCAGTACTTC | CASSLSWGQLQETQYF
. | . | TRBJ1-2 | TRBV28 | TGTGCCAGCAGTCGTTCCGGGTCCGTGGCCTATGGCTACACCTTC | CASSRSGSVAYGYTF
. | TRBD2 | TRBJ2-1 | TRBV27 | TGTGCCAGCAGCCCACTAGCGGGAGGGTGGAGCAATGAGCAGTTCTTC | CASSPLAGGWSNEQFF
. | . | TRBJ1-4 | TRBV7-3 | TGTGCCAGCAGTCCGGTCGTTTGGAGGGAAAAACTGTTTTTT | CASSPVVWREKLFF
. | . | TRBJ2-5 | TRBV5-5 | TGTGCCAGCCACAACCCCAGGGGCTCCTACCAAGAGACCCAGTACTTC | CASHNPRGSYQETQYF
medium-sized | TRBD1 | TRBJ2-7 | TRBV7-9 | TGTGCCAGCAGCTTCGGGACAGTCTACGAGCAGTACTTC | CASSFGTVYEQYF
. | . | TRBJ1-1 | TRBV5-1 | TGCGCCAGCAGCTTGGGGCCAACCCCGAACACTGAAGCTTTCTTT | CASSLGPTPNTEAFF
once | TRBD1 | TRBJ1-3 | TRBV12-5 | TGTGCTAGTGCCCCTGACAGGGGGCTTGGAAACACCATATATTTT | CASAPDRGLGNTIYF
. | . | TRBJ2-2 | TRBV2 | TGTGCCAGCAGTATGAAGATCGGAGGGGGGGAGCTGTTTTTT | CASSMKIGGGELFF
few | TRBD1 | TRBJ1-6 | TRBV5-4 | TGTGCCAGCAGCTCGTACAGGGGTGGTAATTCACCCCTCCACTTT | CASSSYRGGNSPLHF
. | . | TRBJ1-2 | TRBV6-1 | TGTGCCAGCAGTGAAGCAGGACAGCTGACTAACTATGGCTACACCTTC | CASSEAGQLTNYGYTF
. | . | TRBJ1-5 | TRBV24-1 | TGTGCCACCAGGAAACACCGGGACATTCATAGCAATCAGCCCCAGCATTTT | CATRKHRDIHSNQPQHF
. | . | TRBJ1-1 | TRBV11-2 | TGTGCCAGCAGCGTATGGAGGGCCCTGAACACTGAAGCTTTCTTT | CASSVWRALNTEAFF
. | . | TRBJ2-7 | TRBV11-2 | TGTGCCAGCAGCTTAGTTGCGGACTACGAGCAGTACTTC | CASSLVADYEQYF
. | . | TRBJ2-2 | TRBV18 | TGTGCCAGCTCACCAGCGGGCGGGGTCGGCGGGGAGCTGTTTTTT | CASSPAGGVGGELFF
few | . | TRBJ1-5 | TRBV21-1 | TGTGCCAGCAGCAAAGGGGGGACACCCTATAGCAATCAGCCCCAGCATTTT | CASSKGGTPYSNQPQHF
. | . | TRBJ2-2 | TRBV6-5 | TGTGCCAGTCGACGGCGGGGCACCGGGGAGCTGTTTTTT | CASRRRGTGELFF
. | TRBD2 | TRBJ2-5 | TRBV9 | TGTGCCAGCAGCCTTGGCGGGACTAGCGAGGGGGAGACCCAGTACTTC | CASSLGGTSEGETQYF
. | . | TRBJ1-4 | TRBV5-1 | TGCGCCAGCAGCGGCGCAGGGGTTGTAGGTGAAAAACTGTTTTTT | CASSGAGVVGEKLFF
. | . | TRBJ2-7 | TRBV7-6 | TGTGCCAGCAGCTCTACAGGGGGGGGCGAGCAGTACTTC | CASSSTGGGEQYF
. | . | TRBJ2-7 | TRBV10-3 | TGTGCCATCGCCAGACAGGGAGGCTACGAGCAGTACTTC | CAIARQGGYEQYF
once | TRBD1 | TRBJ1-4 | TRBV5-1 | TGCGCCAGCAGCTTAACAGGGGGCACTAATGAAAAACTGTTTTTT | CASSLTGGTNEKLFF
. | TRBD1 | TRBJ1-1 | TRBV2 | TGTGCCAGCAGCACCGTTCAGGGGGCGGAAGCTTTCTTT | CASSTVQGAEAFF
. | . | TRBJ2-7 | TRBV27 | TGTGCCAGCAAAAGGGGGGGGGTGATCTACGAGCAGTACTTC | CASKRGGVIYEQYF
. | . | TRBJ2-5 | TRBV2 | TGTGCCAGCGGGGGGGCCGTTGAGACCCAGTACTTC | CASGGAVETQYF
. | TRBD2 | TRBJ2-3 | TRBV9 | TGTGCCAGCAAGGTCGGCCTAGCGGGAGCGGGGGATACGCAGTATTTT | CASKVGLAGAGDTQYF
few | TRBD1 | TRBJ2-7 | TRBV5-1 | TGCGCCAGCAGCTTGAATACAGGGGTCGCCTACGAGCAGTACTTC | CASSLNTGVAYEQYF
. | TRBD1 | TRBJ2-7 | TRBV27 | TGTGCCAGCAGTCTGACAGGGCCCACCTATCACGAGCAGTACTTC | CASSLTGPTYHEQYF
. | . | TRBJ2-3 | TRBV11-2 | TGTGCCAGCAGCCGATTCGGGAGTTCCACAGATACGCAGTATTTT | CASSRFGSSTDTQYF
. | TRBD1 | TRBJ2-1 | TRBV6-1 | TGTGCCAGCAGTGAAAGCGGTGGGACAGGGCCATACAATGAGCAGTTCTTC | CASSESGGTGPYNEQFF
. | . | TRBJ2-3 | TRBV5-8 | TGTGCCAGCAGCTTATCTCAGCGGCACACAGATACGCAGTATTTT | CASSLSQRHTDTQYF
. | TRBD1 | TRBJ2-6 | TRBV7-9 | TGTGCCAGCAGCTCGGGACAGGGTCAGGCTGGGGCCAACGTCCTGACTTTC | CASSSGQGQAGANVLTF
. | . | TRBJ1-2 | TRBV9 | TGTGCCAGCAGCGTAGGGGCAGGCAACTTACTGGGCTACACCTTC | CASSVGAGNLLGYTF
once | . | TRBJ2-3 | TRBV24-1 | TGTGCCACCAGTGATTCATTCACAGATACGCAGTATTTT | CATSDSFTDTQYF
. | . | TRBJ2-1 | TRBV21-1 | TGTGCCGTCCGGCCTAGCGGGAGAAATGAGCAGTTCTTC | CAVRPSGRNEQFF
. | TRBD2 | TRBJ2-5 | TRBV28 | TGTGCCAGCAGGGAAGGGAGCGGGAGTTGGAAAGAGACCCAGTACTTC | CASREGSGSWKETQYF
. | . | TRBJ2-3 | TRBV9 | TGTGCCAGCAGCGTAGATACAGGGGCGGGGAATACGCAGTATTTT | CASSVDTGAGNTQYF
once | TRBD1 | TRBJ2-7 | TRBV28 | TGTGCCAGCAGGGACAGGGTTCCCTACGAGCAGTACTTC | CASRDRVPYEQYF
. | TRBD2 | TRBJ2-1 | TRBV5-5 | TGTGCCAGCAGCCAAACTAGCGGGGGGACCTCCTACAATGAGCAGTTCTTC | CASSQTSGGTSYNEQFF